Shown below are 13 T cell receptor beta chains from a single sample sequenced in a study of siplizumab effects on memory and regulatory T cells. Sequenced by immunoSEQ multiplex PCR; TCRdb stores in-frame clones only, minus some. The sample has about 56,000 clones; around 97% are singletons. The sample was naive CD8+ T cells sorted from blood. The receptors were gathered from a human donor in good health.

The chain uses TRBV9 and TRBJ2-5; D ambiguous. This CDR3 has 15 residues. The germline V and J ends were trimmed by 7 bases and 5 bases, with 21 bases remaining between them. Germline V lookup: CDR1 SGDLS, CDR2 YYNGEE. CDR3 protein: CASPWVGFRCETQYF. DNA for the CDR3: TGTGCCAGCCCGTGGGTCGGGTTCCGATGCGAGACCCAGTACTTC.

This chain connects TRBV4-1 to TRBJ2-7, with a tentative D call TRBD1 (7 bases). The CDR3 sequence is 13 residues long. CDR1 is MGHRA, CDR2 YSYEKL, per germline. The germline V and J ends were trimmed by 4 bases and 2 bases, with 9 bases remaining between them. The CDR3 reads CASSPGGTYEQYF. CDR3 nucleotide sequence: TGCGCCAGCAGCCCAGGGGGGACCTACGAGCAGTACTTC.

J is TRBJ2-7 and V is TRBV5-6; TRBD2 is a possible D gene (6 bases). Germline V CDR1 and CDR2: SGHDT, YYEEEE. The CDR3 spans 16 residues. Trimming took off 1 base at V and 4 bases at J, with 18 bases between the two ends. CDR3 region: CASSLTAGRIEYEQYF. Written as DNA, the CDR3 is TGTGCCAGCAGCTTGACTGCGGGACGGATAGAATACGAGCAGTACTTC.

This chain connects TRBV4-2 to TRBJ2-7, with a possible D match to TRBD1 (6 bases). Per germline, CDR1 LGHNA and CDR2 YNFKEQ. The germline V and J ends were trimmed by 4 bases and 3 bases, with 19 bases remaining between them. The CDR3 extends over 16 amino acids. CDR3 nucleotides: TGTGCCAGCAGCCCACCAAGGACAGACGGCGTCTACGAGCAGTACTTC. Protein product: CASSPPRTDGVYEQYF.

The chain uses TRBV28 and TRBJ2-7; 8 bases are a match to TRBD1. J lost 4 bases, V lost 6 bases, and 11 bases had no gene match. Looked up from germline, CDR1 is MDHEN and CDR2 is SYDVKM. The CDR3 contains 15 residues. Written as DNA, the CDR3 is TGTGCCAGCAGACCCGCGCGGACAGGGCTGTACGAGCAGTACTTC. As protein: CASRPARTGLYEQYF.

The chain couples TRBV9 to TRBJ2-1; 10 bases map to TRBD1. Trimming cost V 3 bases and J 3 bases; bases outside gene matches: 6. Germline CDR1 SGDLS, CDR2 YYNGEE. The CDR3 has 16 amino acids. CDR3 sequence: CASSGLGTGDYNEQFF. DNA of the CDR3: TGTGCCAGCAGCGGGTTAGGGACAGGGGACTACAATGAGCAGTTCTTC.

The chain carries TRBV29-1 and TRBJ2-5; D is undetermined. Trimming removed 3 bases from V and 7 bases from J, with 15 bases in between. Germline assignment: CDR1 SQVTM and CDR2 ANQGSEA. CDR3 length: 13 residues. CDR3: CSVEVEAVGTQYF. CDR3 bases: TGCAGCGTTGAGGTGGAAGCCGTGGGGACCCAGTACTTC.

The CDR3 DNA sequence: TGTGCCAGCAGCTTAGGGGTATGGCGAAACCTGAACACTGAAGCTTTCTTT. Translated: CASSLGVWRNLNTEAFF. J is TRBJ1-1 and V is TRBV7-9; D gene uncertain. Germline lookup yields CDR1 SEHNR and CDR2 FQNEAQ (reference sequence). Trimming shortened V by 1 base and J by 0 bases, and 15 bases separated the two germline ends. The CDR3 has 17 amino acids.

This clone was observed a few times. V and J are TRBV7-9 and TRBJ1-2; 10 bases align to TRBD1. CDR3 length: 17 amino acids. V shed 5 bases, J shed 6 bases, and the junction held 15 bases outside the gene matches. Germline CDR1 reads SEHNR; CDR2 reads FQNEAQ (reference sequence). CDR3 bases: TGTGCCAGCAGCACGACCCGATCGGACAGGGGGTTTGATGGCTACACCTTC. Its translation: CASSTTRSDRGFDGYTF.

V is TRBV7-6 and J is TRBJ1-6; D ambiguous. Germline CDR1 SGHVS, CDR2 FNYEAQ. The CDR3 is 14 amino acids. The V end lost 1 base, the J end lost 5 bases, and 6 bases lay between the germline ends. This chain's CDR3 is CASSLEGDNSPLHF. In DNA, the CDR3 is TGTGCCAGCAGCTTAGAAGGAGATAATTCACCCCTCCACTTT.

V gene TRBV7-9 combines with J gene TRBJ1-3; D is ambiguous. V dropped 7 bases and J dropped 4 bases, with 17 bases sitting between them. The CDR3 consists of 15 residues. In germline, CDR1 is SEHNR, CDR2 FQNEAQ (reference sequence). The CDR3 loop is CASTHPPIGGNTIYF. Written as DNA, the CDR3 is TGTGCCAGCACCCATCCCCCCATAGGAGGAAACACCATATATTTT.

V is TRBV27 and J is TRBJ2-7; a possible D gene is TRBD1 (5 bases). Deletions cut 1 base from V and 5 bases from J, with 12 bases between. The CDR3 is 14 amino acids. CDR1 is MNHEY and CDR2 is SMNVEV in the germline V gene (reference sequence). The CDR3 loop is CASSLLSGRDEQYF. For the CDR3, the DNA is TGTGCCAGCAGTTTATTGTCAGGGCGCGACGAGCAGTACTTC.

The chain carries TRBV7-2 and TRBJ2-3, with 8 bases lining up with TRBD1. Germline CDR1 SGHTA, CDR2 FQGNSA. The trim removed 1 base at V and 5 bases at J, leaving 2 bases unmatched. The CDR3 loop spans 14 amino acids. The CDR3 loop is CASSLGQGIDTQYF. The CDR3 bases are TGTGCCAGCAGCTTAGGACAGGGGATAGATACGCAGTATTTT. The full variable domain, with the rest looked up from reference TRBV7-2 and TRBJ2-3, is GAGVSQSPSNKVTEKGKDVELRCDPISGHTALYWYRQSLGQGLEFLIYFQGNSAPDKSGLPSDRFSAERTGGSVSTLTIQRTQQEDSAVYLCASSLGQGIDTQYFGPGTRLTVL.